This record concerns one T cell receptor (beta chain) sequence. This sample was included in a study of OX40 agonist ivuxolimab in advanced cancers. Produced via immunoSEQ multiplex PCR; TCRdb's table is partial and in-frame only. In the table there are 65,000 to 85,000 clones, approximately 90% of which are singletons. Trimming shortened V by 0 bases and J by 5 bases, and 8 bases separated the two germline ends. CDR1 is MNHEY, CDR2 SMNVEV, per germline (reference sequence). The length of the CDR3 is 13 residues. Sequenced material: CD4+ or CD8+ T cells sorted from blood, taken in a trial of the OX40 agonist ivuxolimab. This TCR was recovered from an adult with an advanced solid tumor such as melanoma, head and neck, liver or kidney cancer. The rearrangement uses TRBV27 and TRBJ2-7; D tentatively fits TRBD1 or TRBD2 (5 bases each). CDR3 amino acids: CASSLSGENEQYF. The CDR3 DNA sequence: TGTGCCAGCAGTTTATCGGGGGAAAACGAGCAGTACTTC.